Detailed here is one T cell receptor beta chain. Its specific antigen is unknown. Base-call qualities are not available, and no considerably larger clone is one nucleotide away. Whole blood was collected in K2EDTA tubes by collaborating institutions according to the institutions' own protocols. For TCRbeta analysis, collaborators shipped samples as frozen whole blood, isolated PBMCs, or DNA extracted from either of those sample types. The source of the sample is a study of blood T cell repertoires in COVID-19 (dated by TCRdb to about 2020). Notes on the research overall: The collaborator samples originated in the United States, Italy and Spain and spanned the acute and convalescent phases of COVID-19. The sample metadata nearly always contained a de-identified subject ID, COVID-19 status, age in years and sex. Samples were obtained from the ongoing ImmuneRACE study (first 160 participants) and from 1,254 subjects provided by 6 global collaborators. Deeply sampled blood TCRbeta repertoires from subjects exposed to, actively infected with, or recovered from COVID-19 were included in the dataset. The repertoires were released in a freely available public database meant as a resource for research on the immune response to SARS-CoV-2. The material from the prospective study consisted of cDNA or gDNA derived from T cells, B-cell-depleted T cells, or PBMCs. Where available, HLA class I and class II types were taken from metadata supplied by the sample provider and were not determined by assay-based typing. What the work shows at the level of the full study, not this receptor alone: The amount of clinical and demographic metadata varied by source and participant and was provided uncurated.

TCRbeta CDR3 regions were amplified from genomic DNA by means of the immunoSEQ Assay, a bias-controlled multiplex PCR. The authors' pipeline ran thus. The number of nucleated cells in each sample was estimated from the amplification of reference gene primers within the assay. Sequence reads were collapsed and filtered to measure the absolute abundance of every unique TCRbeta CDR3 rearrangement. For each sample, productive Simpson clonality was calculated as the square root of Simpson's diversity index across productive rearrangements. TCRdb mirrors the immuneACCESS table, restricted to in-frame sequences. Some clones are absent from its copies; in checked studies, under half trace to an unresolved V gene, and the reason for the others is unknown. V and J calls plus clone size are reproduced from that table; the DNA served to infer D and trimming. The sample table shows about 74,000 clones, and over 85% are seen once. The ten largest clones take up roughly 1.5% of the sample.

This TCR was recovered from a man aged 50 to 59 with acute or convalescent COVID-19. Sequenced: peripheral blood.

The encoded CDR3 is CASSWGQGAGELFF. Here is the DNA: TGCGCCAGCAGTTGGGGACAGGGGGCCGGGGAGCTGTTTTTT. The chain is assembled from TRBV5-1 and TRBJ2-2; the junction holds 11 bases that match TRBD1. Trimming takes 5 bases off V and 6 bases off J; junction bases not matched to a gene: 3. For CDR1 and CDR2, the germline V gene lists SGHRS and YFSETQ. The CDR3 has 14 amino acids, counting the end cysteine and phenylalanine. The only DNA kept is the CDR3, 42 bases in frame from the first base.